This TCR beta chain was retrieved from a study of cytomegalovirus exposure and HLA in healthy donors (dated by TCRdb to the late 2010s). Study-level background: According to an earlier analysis of a few hundred of the donors, 150 million to 200 million T cells yielded 117 million unique TCR beta sequences and more than 250 Gb of sequence data. A separate validation cohort of more than 100 different subjects was used in addition to the approximately 640-subject first cohort. Of the approximately 400 genotyped donors, roughly 80% fell in the genetic ancestry cluster associated with self-reported Caucasian donors. The study combined high-throughput TCR immunosequencing, statistical association of individual TCRs with disease status, and machine learning to predict cytomegalovirus infection status. The aim of the study was to test whether cataloging public T cell receptors could identify signatures of past pathogen exposure. An earlier analysis of 587 of the donors used high-throughput TCR beta sequencing to judge whether each TCR beta V gene segment behaved as functional or pseudogenic. A later genetic analysis took genome-wide SNP genotypes for about three fifths of the roughly 670 donors and used that subset as a discovery cohort. Every discovery cohort repertoire had been produced on one sequencing platform. A later analysis re-examined previously published TCR beta repertoires from just over 650 donors and added high-resolution HLA genotyping to investigate patterns of TCR occurrence. Using immunosequencing, the study profiled T cell repertoires from about 610 subjects and related those repertoires to cytomegalovirus serostatus. Donor age, sex, ethnicity and CMV serostatus were compiled together with the repertoire data. Across around 400 genotyped donors of the cohort, an average of approximately 240,000 unique TCR beta nucleotide sequences per donor were sequenced, and about a sixth of those sequences were non-productive. HLA typing included class I and class II loci at four-digit resolution. An early release covering approximately 600 HLA-typed donors comprised around 300 gigabases of sequencing data and tens of millions of unique TCR sequences. Typing coverage differed by locus: A, B, C, DRB1 and DQB1 were typed in roughly 629-640 donors, DQA1 in around 500, DPA1 in 600 to 610, and DPB1 in roughly 470. A handful of DR-DQ haplotypes were handled as single units for association and clustering because linkage in the cohort was strong. Rather than using new phenotypic data, the later analysis identified candidate immune exposures from TCR beta sequences and from how often those sequences occurred across donors. Overall study outcomes, separate from this receptor: In an earlier analysis of approximately 590 of the donors, most TCR beta V segments appeared in productive rearrangements about 87% or about 30% of the time, broadly matching IMGT annotations. In both the original and validation cohorts, the classifier was reported to diagnose cytomegalovirus status with high specificity and sensitivity. It was suggested by the authors that the approach could potentially be generalized to other disease states and immunological phenotypes. Most TCR sequences were observed very rarely across donors, whereas some public TCRs were present in many individuals. The presence/absence analyses assumed that sequencing depth was roughly uniform across donors, and that assumption may not be true. V-gene and J-gene trimming of TCR beta chains was associated with a missense DCLRE1C variant in a later genetic analysis, and the association was replicated in an independent cohort. Because some donors lacked HLA typing at each locus, the association tests relied only on the typed subset. Immune exposure information for the cohort was limited to CMV serostatus. In a later analysis, around 15,000 TCR beta sequences were associated with specific HLA alleles at a false discovery rate of 0.05. The study gave a list of 150 to 200 TCR beta chains associated with cytomegalovirus. A further reported finding was that TCR beta sequences accurately predicted the HLA-A and HLA-B alleles for most subjects in the first cohort. When HLA alleles, especially DR and DQ, strongly co-occurred, attributing TCR associations to individual alleles was difficult. A later analysis found that most CMV-associated TCR beta chains appeared HLA-restricted, with HLA associations seemingly driven largely by CMV exposure. In a later analysis, HLA-associated TCR beta chains showed more clonal expansion and lower generation probabilities than non-associated chains that were equally common. A cluster of highly shared sequence variants was judged likely to be a technical artifact of the sequencing pipeline. In a later analysis, the rate of TCR association differed among HLA loci, with DRB1 alleles having the most associated TCRs and HLA-C alleles having the fewest. Because counts were too low, roughly 18 rarely observed V segments, including chromosome 9 orphons, were left out of the earlier analysis of 587 of the donors. Compared with the 666-donor mean, donors in an Asian-associated ancestry cluster had fewer N-insertions in productive TCRs, according to a later genetic analysis. A few of the identified cytomegalovirus-associated TCR beta chains were confirmed in vitro to be specific for cytomegalovirus antigens. Linkage disequilibrium might explain the correlated functional status among segregating V segments, but an unknown experimental factor could not be ruled out. Several of the top co-occurrence clusters appeared to be linked to parvovirus B19, influenza, CMV and Epstein-Barr virus, according to a later analysis. In this cohort, only TCR beta chains were sequenced, and detectable features were limited by the absence of alpha or paired-chain data. Some IMGT-functional V segments, including TRBV6-2 and TRBV6-3, could not be told apart with the 87-base-pair reads, so those segments were excluded.

The library relied on the immunoSEQ multiplex PCR assay. For the multiplex PCR, a mixture combining 60 forward primers for TCR Vbeta segments and 13 reverse primers for TCR Jbeta segments was used. The CDR3 region of rearranged TCR beta genes was amplified from genomic DNA with a multiplex PCR assay. The Illumina HiSeq System was used to sequence the amplified TCR beta libraries as 87-base-pair reads. Under the source paper's analysis protocol: In a later analysis, 80 million or so unique TCR beta chains were counted across the roughly 610 repertoires, and roughly 9.9 million of these chains were shared by at least two donors. To remove PCR and sequencing errors, raw reads were error-corrected and collapsed into unique sequences using a nearest-neighbor algorithm that merged closely related sequences. To assign V, D and J gene segments, CDR3 sequences were aligned to IMGT reference sequences. For a sequence to be retained, at least a six-nucleotide match to both a V gene segment and a J gene segment was required. A rearrangement counted as productive if the CDR3 had no stop codons and remained in frame with V and J, and every other rearrangement counted as non-productive. Following IMGT convention, CDR3 was defined as the stretch from the second conserved V-encoded cysteine up to the conserved J-encoded phenylalanine. The earlier analysis of about 560 of the donors excluded any sequence lacking an unambiguous match to a single V gene segment. In an earlier analysis of roughly 500 of the donors, V segments were called functional above 56.7% productive rearrangements and were called segregating when the between-donor standard deviation exceeded 5%. A statistical classification framework was developed to diagnose cytomegalovirus status using the catalog of TCR beta chain sequences. A later analysis assigned V and J genes by comparing TCR nucleotide sequences with IMGT/GENE-DB human TR gene sequences. Using the TCRdist pipeline, a later analysis assigned CDR3 sequences along with most-parsimonious VDJ recombination scenarios. In a later analysis, every TCR beta chain was defined by the combination of its CDR3 amino acid sequence and its V-gene family, and reads without a unique V-gene family were dropped. As a way to deal with suspected cross-contamination and a sequencing artifact, a later analysis dropped approximately 570 nucleotide sequences that were highly shared and had low generation probability. A later analysis calculated a clonal expansion index for each public chain from normalized within-repertoire ranks of inferred template counts. In a later analysis, generation probabilities were computed using a VDJ recombination model fitted to out-of-frame rearrangements, and the results were checked against IGoR. In a later analysis, hypergeometric tests were used to score TCR-TCR, TCR-HLA and TCR-CMV co-occurrence, with a repertoire-size bias correction applied to TCR pairs. In a later analysis, false discovery rates were estimated by permuting HLA or CMV assignments 20 times. In a later analysis, co-occurring TCRs were grouped with DBSCAN, and TCRdist sequence similarity was added when clustering was performed within HLA-allele-positive subsets. Repertoires with fewer than 30,000 or more than 120,000 public chains, plus five repertoires with anomalous nucleotide sharing, were excluded from co-occurrence clustering. TCRdb retrieved this table from immuneACCESS and kept in-frame rearrangements only. Not all clones are present; in checked studies, unresolved V genes account for under half, and no reason is known for the remainder. V, J and clone size reflect that table, while D and trimming were determined from the DNA. In this sample the table shows some 130,000 clones, about 80% of which occur a single time. The ten biggest clones cover more than 2.5% of the sample.

According to the germline V gene (reference sequence), CDR1 reads SGHNT and CDR2 reads YYREEE. The CDR3 starts with the cysteine, ends with the phenylalanine, and has 14 residues. The read is trimmed to its CDR3 DNA, 42 bases read in frame from base 1. Between the V and J ends, shortened by 4 bases and 1 base respectively, the junction contains 10 bases. The cohort consisted of 600 or so healthy bone marrow donors. At the time of sampling, all cohort members were nominally healthy, though unrecorded immune exposures were likely present. The donor was CMV seronegative and belonged to the group of 350 to 400 seronegative cohort members. A peripheral blood sample was provided by each donor, and peripheral blood mononuclear cells were used for TCR beta sequencing. Genomic DNA extraction from the blood cell samples was performed with the Qiagen DNeasy Blood Extraction Kit. A remark on this clone: There is no known antigen for this receptor. No quality values exist for individual bases; no much larger clone is one base distant.

The sequence came from a male donor in good health and CMV-seronegative. Sequencing was done on a sample of PBMCs. The receptor chain draws on TRBV5-4 and TRBJ2-3, and TRBD2 may be the D gene, going by 5 matching bases. Here the CDR3 is given as CASSPAGGTDTQYF. Read as DNA, the sequence is TGTGCCAGCAGCCCCGCCGGGGGCACAGATACGCAGTATTTT.